These T cell receptor beta chains were read from a single sample in a study of radiotherapy plus CTLA-4 blockade in lung cancer. Data came from immunoSEQ multiplex PCR; TCRdb stores just in-frame clones and leaves some out. The table records about 23,000 clones, 60% to 75% of them present only once. Material: peripheral blood, obtained from a patient treated with radiotherapy plus ipilimumab. These receptors originate from a human donor with non-small cell lung cancer whose response to radiotherapy plus ipilimumab could not be evaluated. CDR3s include the opening cysteine and the closing phenylalanine or tryptophan. The D gene is left open where the match is weak. Clone size is given for some rows only: seen once, a few or many times, or a class if the clone is expanded.

TRBJ1-1 . TRBV28 . TGTGCCAGCAGTTTAGGGGGACAAGGGCGGACTGAAGCTTTCTTT CASSLGGQGRTEAFF
TRBJ1-5 TRBD1 TRBV19 few TGTGCCAGTAGTATAGATGGGACAGGAATCTATCAGCCCCAGCATTTT CASSIDGTGIYQPQHF
TRBJ1-1 TRBD1 TRBV19 few TGTGCCAGTAGTATAAGACAGGGGGCCGCTGAAGCTTTCTTT CASSIRQGAAEAFF
TRBJ1-1 TRBD1 TRBV5-1 few TGCGCCAGCAGCTTAACAGGGGTTGAAACTGAAGCTTTCTTT CASSLTGVETEAFF
TRBJ2-1 . TRBV9 . TGTGCCAGCAGCGCGTCAAGGGGGGGTGAGCAGTTCTTC CASSASRGGEQFF
TRBJ1-1 . TRBV11-3 few TGTGCCAGCAACTGGCAGAAAGGGGGGGGCACTGAAGCTTTCTTT CASNWQKGGGTEAFF
TRBJ2-5 . TRBV6-5 . TGTGCCAGCAACCCGCTCGCAACACAAGAGACCCAGTACTTC CASNPLATQETQYF
TRBJ1-6 TRBD1 TRBV6-1 . TGTGCCAGCGGGGCTGACAGGGGGATCTCACCCCTCCACTTT CASGADRGISPLHF
TRBJ2-5 TRBD2 TRBV10-3 . TGTGCCATCAGTGAGGGTCTTAGCGGGAGGGTTCCGTACTTC CAISEGLSGRVPYF
TRBJ2-5 . TRBV11-1 few TGTGCCAGCAGCCCCGGCCGGGCCCAGTACTTC CASSPGRAQYF
TRBJ1-4 TRBD1 TRBV9 . TGTGCCAGCAGCGTAGCACCTGGGACAGCTAATGAAAAACTGTTTTTT CASSVAPGTANEKLFF
TRBJ2-7 . TRBV6-1 . TGTGCCAGCAGTCAGACCAGAAGCGACGAGCAGTACTTC CASSQTRSDEQYF
TRBJ1-4 . TRBV4-1 . TGCGCCAGCAGCCAAGGTCACTCAACTAATGAAAAACTGTTTTTT CASSQGHSTNEKLFF
TRBJ1-3 . TRBV7-8 few TGTGCCAGCAGCCCCCAACCGACAGGAAACACCATATATTTT CASSPQPTGNTIYF
TRBJ2-7 TRBD1 TRBV7-2 . TGTGCCAGCAGCTTAAAGCGGACAGGGGGCGAGCAGTACTTC CASSLKRTGGEQYF
TRBJ2-2 TRBD2 TRBV6-1 . TGTGCCAGCAGAACTAGCGGCCCGTCCGGGCTGTTTTTT CASRTSGPSGLFF
TRBJ2-1 TRBD2 TRBV29-1 . TGCAGCGTTCGACGGGGGGGAGGGCCCATCTACAATGAGCAGTTCTTC CSVRRGGGPIYNEQFF
TRBJ2-7 TRBD1 TRBV7-3 once TGTGCCAGCAGCTCCACTCCCGGACAGGGTCAGTACTTC CASSSTPGQGQYF
TRBJ2-7 TRBD2 TRBV27 once TGTGCCAGCAGTTTGCCCCGCGGGAGGCGAACCTACGAGCAGTACTTC CASSLPRGRRTYEQYF
TRBJ1-1 . TRBV30 . TGTGCCTGGAGTTACGAGACCCGGGGAGCTTTCTTT CAWSYETRGAFF
TRBJ2-7 . TRBV6-1 . TGTGCCAGCAGTGATCAGCTAGCGTACCCCTACGAGCAGTACTTC CASSDQLAYPYEQYF
TRBJ2-7 TRBD2 TRBV25-1 few TGTGCCAGCAGTGACCGGGGGGTTGGCTTCGAGCAGTACTTC CASSDRGVGFEQYF
TRBJ2-1 TRBD1 TRBV18 few TGTGCCAGCTCATGGACAGGGTTTGGGCAAAATGAGCAGTTCTTC CASSWTGFGQNEQFF
TRBJ1-3 TRBD1 TRBV11-2 few TGTGCCAGCAGCCCGTTGACAGGGTGGAACACCATATATTTT CASSPLTGWNTIYF
TRBJ1-1 TRBD1 TRBV7-2 . TGTGCCAGCAGCTCGAGACAGGGATATGAAGCTTTCTTT CASSSRQGYEAFF
TRBJ2-4 . TRBV9 . TGTGCCAGCAGCCAGGGTAACATTCAGTACTTC CASSQGNIQYF
TRBJ1-2 . TRBV4-1 . TGCGCCAGCAGCCGAGGGGGAGCTAACTATGGCTACACCTTC CASSRGGANYGYTF
TRBJ1-1 . TRBV28 few TGTGCCAGCAGGAACAGGAGACTGAACACTGAAGCTTTCTTT CASRNRRLNTEAFF
TRBJ1-2 . TRBV11-2 . TGTGCCAGCAGCCCCAGCCAGGTGAACTCCTATGGCTACACCTTC CASSPSQVNSYGYTF
TRBJ2-7 TRBD1 TRBV28 . TGTGCCAGCAGTCCAACCGGGACAGGGCACTACGAGCAGTACTTC CASSPTGTGHYEQYF
TRBJ2-3 TRBD1 TRBV28 . TGTGCCAGCAGTTCGACGGGACAGGGGGCGGGTAGGGATACGCAGTATTTT CASSSTGQGAGRDTQYF
TRBJ2-7 TRBD2 TRBV9 . TGTGCCAGCAGCCGGGGGGGGCGGGATTCCTACGAGCAGTACTTC CASSRGGRDSYEQYF
TRBJ2-3 TRBD1 TRBV18 once TGTGCCAGCTCACCCGCAGGGGGCACCACAGATACGCAGTATTTT CASSPAGGTTDTQYF
TRBJ1-2 TRBD1 TRBV28 few TGTGCCAGCATCGGGGGACAGCTATACCGCTATGGCTACACCTTC CASIGGQLYRYGYTF
TRBJ2-3 TRBD2 TRBV10-2 . TGCGCCAGCAGTACACTTAGCGGGAGCGGCACAGATACGCAGTATTTT CASSTLSGSGTDTQYF
TRBJ1-4 . TRBV10-3 few TGTGCCATCAGTGACCAGGGTGGTGAAAAACTGTTTTTT CAISDQGGEKLFF
TRBJ2-1 TRBD2 TRBV11-3 . TGTGCCAGCAGCTCCCCGGGACTAGCGAATGAGCAGTTCTTC CASSSPGLANEQFF
TRBJ2-5 TRBD2 TRBV7-2 . TGTGCCAGCAGCTTTTCTAGCGGGGGGGAGACCCAGTACTTC CASSFSSGGETQYF
TRBJ1-5 TRBD1 TRBV4-3 once TGCGCCAGCAGCCAAGATTTTTTCCCAGGAGGGGGCTCGGCGCATCAGCCCCAGCATTTT CASSQDFFPGGGSAHQPQHF
TRBJ2-1 TRBD2 TRBV28 once TGTGCCAGCAGTTTACCCCCAGCGGGAGCCAGCTTTGAGCAGTTCTTC CASSLPPAGASFEQFF
TRBJ2-7 TRBD1 TRBV5-1 . TGCGCCAGCAGGCAAACCACAGGGGGCTACGAGCAGTACTTC CASRQTTGGYEQYF
TRBJ2-7 TRBD2 TRBV7-2 . TGTGCCAGCAGCTTAGGGACTAGCGGGAGTTACAAGGTCTACGAGCAGTACTTC CASSLGTSGSYKVYEQYF
TRBJ1-1 . TRBV21-1 . TGTGCCAGCAGCAAGGGGGACAGGGGGCGTACTGAAGCTTTCTTT CASSKGDRGRTEAFF
TRBJ1-1 . TRBV7-3 . TGTGCCAGCAGCTCCACCTCGGGCACTGAAGCTTTCTTT CASSSTSGTEAFF
TRBJ1-2 . TRBV20-1 few TGCAGTGCACAGGTTAACTATGGCTACACCTTC CSAQVNYGYTF
TRBJ2-3 . TRBV9 . TGTGCCAGCAGCGCCTTCGAGGGTGGGGTTGGCGGGGCAGATACGCAGTATTTT CASSAFEGGVGGADTQYF
TRBJ2-5 . TRBV6-5 . TGTGCCAGCAGTTACCAGGGTGGGGAGACCCAGTACTTC CASSYQGGETQYF
TRBJ2-1 TRBD2 TRBV4-3 . TGCGCCAGCAGCCAAGATTTTGGCGGGAGGGCCCTCCACAATGAGCAGTTCTTC CASSQDFGGRALHNEQFF